This TCR beta chain was identified in a study of cytomegalovirus exposure and HLA in healthy donors. Study-level points and caveats: Later genetic work tied a missense DCLRE1C variant to beta-chain V and J trimming.

In the PCR, 60 Vbeta and 13 Jbeta primers were used. Sequencing used immunoSEQ multiplex PCR; TCRdb keeps in-frame clones, though not all of them. The table has tens of thousands of clones, about three quarters seen once. The CDR3 is 14 residues long. Germline V lookup: CDR1 MNHEY, CDR2 SMNVEV (reference sequence). V lost 5 bases, J lost 0 bases, and 11 bases lay in between. For this clone: Its antigen is still unknown.

The specimen was PBMCs. The V and J genes are TRBV27 and TRBJ2-7; D possibly corresponds to TRBD1 (6 bases). The clonotype originates from a woman aged 40 to 55 in good health and CMV-seropositive. CDR3 sequence: CASSLDRFSYEQYF. The CDR3 DNA follows: TGTGCCAGCAGTCTGGACAGATTCTCCTACGAGCAGTACTTC.